A single sample gave rise to the 10 T cell receptor beta chains below, sequenced in a study of blood T cells in healthy people across ages. A sample-barcoded 5' primer and a J-beta primer mix were used in a second PCR of roughly 7 to 11 cycles. TCRdb independently ran MiXCR on the 5' RACE reads; one entry per CDR3 protein. The data hold 500,000 to 700,000 distinct CDR3 sequences, with approximately 30% observed a single time. Sequenced: blood. The source of these receptors is an elderly woman in good health.

This clonotype has ten or more counts. The chain carries TRBV7-2 and TRBJ2-3, with a weak D call TRBD1 (5 bases). The CDR3 runs 14 residues. The V and J ends lost 0 bases and 5 bases respectively, with 9 bases between them. Germline CDR1 SGHTA, CDR2 FQGNSA. CDR3 region: CASSLARTRDTQYF. CDR3 nucleotide sequence: TGTGCCAGCAGCTTAGCCAGGACACGAGATACGCAGTATTTT.

The rearrangement uses TRBV7-2 and TRBJ2-1, with unresolved D. Trimming cost V 7 bases and J 3 bases, with 7 bases left between them. Looked up from germline, CDR1 is SGHTA and CDR2 is FQGNSA. This CDR3 contains 12 residues. CDR3 sequence reads: CASTPIYNEQFF. As DNA, the CDR3 is TGTGCCAGCACCCCAATCTACAATGAGCAGTTCTTC.

As concerns this clonotype: Given a much more abundant clone one base away, this may be a read error. The V and J genes are TRBV7-2 and TRBJ2-1; 10 bases fit TRBD2. CDR1 and CDR2 (germline): SGHTA, FQGNSA. CDR3 size: 14 residues. V was pared by 8 bases and J by 6 bases, with 7 bases of the junction left unmatched. The CDR3 nucleotides are TGTACCAGCTCAAGCGGGGGGGTGAGCAATGAGCAGTTCTTC. The encoded protein is CTSSSGGVSNEQFF.

This clonotype came up many times. This rearrangement joins TRBV7-2 to TRBJ2-7, with D possibly being TRBD1 or TRBD2 (5 bases each). Germline CDR1 and CDR2: SGHTA and FQGNSA. V was trimmed by 0 bases and J by 6 bases, leaving 12 bases between them. The CDR3 runs to 14 residues. Here the CDR3 DNA reads TGTGCCAGCAGCTTAGCGTTCGGGACCGTCGAGCAGTACTTC. Translation gives CASSLAFGTVEQYF.

Concerning this clonotype itself: This may arise from a read error, as a much more abundant clone is one base away. This rearrangement joins TRBV20-1 to TRBJ2-1; no reliable D call. The germline gives CDR1 DFQATT, CDR2 SNEGSKA (reference sequence). The CDR3 has 13 amino acids. The chain's CDR3 is CSARGPVYNGQFF. CDR3 bases: TGCAGTGCTAGAGGTCCAGTCTACAATGGGCAGTTCTTC.

V gene TRBV6-6 combines with J gene TRBJ2-7, with D unresolved. Germline V gives CDR1 MNHNY, CDR2 SVGAGI (reference sequence). The length of the CDR3 is 14 residues. V shed 0 bases and J shed 1 base, with 7 bases lying between them. The CDR3 DNA follows: TGTGCCAGCAGTTACTCGAAACATTCCTACGAGCAGTACTTC. Translated: CASSYSKHSYEQYF.

This clonotype appeared many times. The rearrangement links TRBV20-1 to TRBJ2-1; 16 bases line up with TRBD2. Germline assignment: CDR1 DFQATT and CDR2 SNEGSKA (reference sequence). CDR3 size: 17 residues. Trimming cost V 5 bases and J 3 bases; bases outside gene matches: 7. CDR3: CSAPPGLAGGGYNEQFF. The CDR3 DNA reads as TGCAGTGCTCCCCCGGGACTAGCGGGGGGGGGCTACAATGAGCAGTTCTTC.

The chain recombines TRBV7-8 with TRBJ1-1; no firm D call. The CDR3 length is 13 residues. Trimming removed 6 bases from V and 5 bases from J, with 13 bases in between. Germline V gene lookup returns CDR1 SGHVS and CDR2 FQNEAQ. The CDR3 DNA reads TGTGCCAGCAGTCCCGATGGGGTTACTGAAGCTTTCTTT. Its protein is CASSPDGVTEAFF.

This clonotype was seen ten or more times. The V gene is TRBV20-1, the J gene TRBJ2-3; no clear D gene. V gave up 5 bases and J gave up 2 bases, with 5 bases separating them. The CDR3 runs 11 residues. CDR1 and CDR2 (germline): DFQATT, SNEGSKA (reference sequence). CDR3 sequence reads: CSALLTDTQYF. The CDR3 DNA is TGCAGTGCTCTCCTCACAGATACGCAGTATTTT.

This clonotype was recorded at least ten times. The chain combines TRBV20-1 with TRBJ2-7, with 9 bases identical to TRBD1. The V gene end was trimmed by 2 bases and the J gene end by 0 bases; junction bases not matched to a gene: 8. Germline CDR1 and CDR2: DFQATT and SNEGSKA (reference sequence). CDR3 size: 16 residues. CDR3 in DNA: TGCAGTGCTAGATTATATAGGACAGGGGTCTCCTACGAGCAGTACTTC. The encoded protein is CSARLYRTGVSYEQYF.